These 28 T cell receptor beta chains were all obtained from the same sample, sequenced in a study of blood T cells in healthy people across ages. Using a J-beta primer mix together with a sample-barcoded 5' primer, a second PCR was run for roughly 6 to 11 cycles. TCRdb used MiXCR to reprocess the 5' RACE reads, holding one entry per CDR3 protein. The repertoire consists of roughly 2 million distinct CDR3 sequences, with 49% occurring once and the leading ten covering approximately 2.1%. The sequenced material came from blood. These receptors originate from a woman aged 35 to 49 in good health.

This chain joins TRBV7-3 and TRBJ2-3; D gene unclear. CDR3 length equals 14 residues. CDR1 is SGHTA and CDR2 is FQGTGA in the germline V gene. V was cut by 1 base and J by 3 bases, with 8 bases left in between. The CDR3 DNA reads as TGTGCCAGCAGCTTAATAGAGTCAACAGATACGCAGTATTTT. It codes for CASSLIESTDTQYF. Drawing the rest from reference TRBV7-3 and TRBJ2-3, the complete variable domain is GAGVSQTPSNKVTEKGKYVELRCDPISGHTALYWYRQSLGQGPEFLIYFQGTGAADDSGLPNDRFFAVRPEGSVSTLKIQRTERGDSAVYLCASSLIESTDTQYFGPGTRLTVL.

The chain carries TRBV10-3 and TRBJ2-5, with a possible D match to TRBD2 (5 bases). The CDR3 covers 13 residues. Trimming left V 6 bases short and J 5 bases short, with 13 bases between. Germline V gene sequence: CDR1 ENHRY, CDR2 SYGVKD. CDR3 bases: TGTGCCATCAGGGGGAGCGAGAGGGAGACCCAGTACTTC. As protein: CAIRGSERETQYF.

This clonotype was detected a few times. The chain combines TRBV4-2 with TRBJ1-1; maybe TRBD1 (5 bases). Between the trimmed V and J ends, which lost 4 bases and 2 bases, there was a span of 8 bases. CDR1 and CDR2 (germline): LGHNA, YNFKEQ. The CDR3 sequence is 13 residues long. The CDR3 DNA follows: TGTGCCAGCAGCCCAGGGAAAAACACTGAAGCTTTCTTT. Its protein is CASSPGKNTEAFF.

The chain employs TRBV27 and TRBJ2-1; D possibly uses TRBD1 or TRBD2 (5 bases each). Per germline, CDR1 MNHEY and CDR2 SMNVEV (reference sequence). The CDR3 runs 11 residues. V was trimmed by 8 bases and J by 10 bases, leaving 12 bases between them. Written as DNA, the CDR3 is TGTGCCAGCGGGACGCATTGGGAGCAGTTCTTC. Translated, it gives CASGTHWEQFF.

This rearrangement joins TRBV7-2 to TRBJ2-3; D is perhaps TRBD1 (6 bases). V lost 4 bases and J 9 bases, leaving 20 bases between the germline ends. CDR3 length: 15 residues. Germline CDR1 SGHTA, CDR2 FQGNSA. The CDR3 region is CASSSPDSPLETQYF. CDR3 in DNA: TGTGCCAGCAGCTCTCCGGACAGCCCTTTGGAGACGCAGTATTTT. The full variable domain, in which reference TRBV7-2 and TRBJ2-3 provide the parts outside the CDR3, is GAGVSQSPSNKVTEKGKDVELRCDPISGHTALYWYRQSLGQGLEFLIYFQGNSAPDKSGLPSDRFSAERTGGSVSTLTIQRTQQEDSAVYLCASSSPDSPLETQYFGPGTRLTVL.

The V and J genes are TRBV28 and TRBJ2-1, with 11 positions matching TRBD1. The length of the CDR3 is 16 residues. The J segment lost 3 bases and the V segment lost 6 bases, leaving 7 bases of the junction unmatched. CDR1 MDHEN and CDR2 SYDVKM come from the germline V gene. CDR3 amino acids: CASSFGQGALYNEQFF. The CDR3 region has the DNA TGTGCCAGCAGCTTCGGACAGGGGGCCCTCTACAATGAGCAGTTCTTC.

The CDR3, as DNA: TGCGCCAGCAACCTAGACGGGGCAGCCTATGGCTACACCTTC. Encoded protein: CASNLDGAAYGYTF. The chain joins TRBV5-1 to TRBJ1-2; a weak D match, TRBD1 (5 bases). V was trimmed by 6 bases and J by 4 bases, leaving 16 bases between them. Germline V gene sequence: CDR1 SGHRS, CDR2 YFSETQ. The CDR3 spans 14 residues.

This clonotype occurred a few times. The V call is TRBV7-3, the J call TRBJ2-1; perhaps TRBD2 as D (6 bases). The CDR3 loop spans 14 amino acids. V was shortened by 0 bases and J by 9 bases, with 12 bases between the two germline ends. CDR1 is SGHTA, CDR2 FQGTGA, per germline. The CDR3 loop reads CASSLTPSAGEQFF. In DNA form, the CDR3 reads TGTGCCAGCAGCTTAACCCCCTCAGCGGGTGAGCAGTTCTTC.

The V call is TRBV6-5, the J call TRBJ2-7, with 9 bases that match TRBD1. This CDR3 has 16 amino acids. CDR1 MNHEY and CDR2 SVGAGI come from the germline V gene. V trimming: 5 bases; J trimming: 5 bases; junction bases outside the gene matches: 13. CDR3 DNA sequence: TGTGCCAGCAGTCCCTATGAGATACAGGGGGCCCACGAGCAGTACTTC. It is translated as CASSPYEIQGAHEQYF.

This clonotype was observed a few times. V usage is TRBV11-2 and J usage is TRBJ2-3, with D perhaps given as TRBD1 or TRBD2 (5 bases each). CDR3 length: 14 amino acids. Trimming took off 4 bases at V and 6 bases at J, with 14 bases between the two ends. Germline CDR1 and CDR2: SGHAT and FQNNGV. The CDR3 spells CASSYEGTSDTQYF. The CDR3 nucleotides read TGTGCCAGCAGCTACGAGGGGACGTCGGATACGCAGTATTTT.

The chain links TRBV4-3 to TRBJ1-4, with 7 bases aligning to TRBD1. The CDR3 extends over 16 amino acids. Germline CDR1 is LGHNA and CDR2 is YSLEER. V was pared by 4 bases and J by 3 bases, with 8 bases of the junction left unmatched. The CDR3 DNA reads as TGCGCCAGCAGCCGGGCAGGGGGTATGGCTAATGAAAAACTGTTTTTT. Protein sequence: CASSRAGGMANEKLFF.

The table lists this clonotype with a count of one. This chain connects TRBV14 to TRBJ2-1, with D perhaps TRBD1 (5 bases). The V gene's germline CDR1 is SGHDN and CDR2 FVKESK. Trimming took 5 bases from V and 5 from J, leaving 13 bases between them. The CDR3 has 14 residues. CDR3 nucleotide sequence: TGTGCCAGCAGCTTTCGACAGTGGGACAATGAGCAGTTCTTC. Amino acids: CASSFRQWDNEQFF.

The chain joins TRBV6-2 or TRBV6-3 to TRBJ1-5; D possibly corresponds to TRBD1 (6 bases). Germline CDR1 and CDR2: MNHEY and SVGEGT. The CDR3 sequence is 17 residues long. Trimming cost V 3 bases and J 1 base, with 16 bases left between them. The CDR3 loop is CASSYEGGRRSNQPQHF. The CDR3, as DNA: TGTGCCAGCAGTTATGAGGGGGGACGGAGGAGCAATCAGCCCCAGCATTTT.

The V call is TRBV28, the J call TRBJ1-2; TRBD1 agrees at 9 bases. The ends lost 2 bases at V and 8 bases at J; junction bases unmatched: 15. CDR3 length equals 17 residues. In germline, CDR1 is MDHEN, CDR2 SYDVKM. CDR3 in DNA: TGTGCCAGCAGTTTACCGGACAGGGGTGGATTATCGCGGGGCTACACCTTC. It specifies CASSLPDRGGLSRGYTF.

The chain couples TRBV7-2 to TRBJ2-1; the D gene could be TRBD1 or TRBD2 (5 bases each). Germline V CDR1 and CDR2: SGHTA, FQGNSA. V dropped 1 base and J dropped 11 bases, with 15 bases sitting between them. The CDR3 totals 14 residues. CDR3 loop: CASSLEGRAGKQFF. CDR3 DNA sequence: TGTGCCAGCAGCTTAGAGGGCAGGGCCGGGAAGCAGTTCTTC.

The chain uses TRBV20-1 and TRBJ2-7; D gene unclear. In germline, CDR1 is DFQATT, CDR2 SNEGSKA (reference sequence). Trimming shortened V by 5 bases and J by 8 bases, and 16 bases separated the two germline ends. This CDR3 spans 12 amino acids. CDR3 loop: CSADEARDQQYF. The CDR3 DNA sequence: TGCAGTGCTGACGAAGCAAGGGATCAGCAGTACTTC.

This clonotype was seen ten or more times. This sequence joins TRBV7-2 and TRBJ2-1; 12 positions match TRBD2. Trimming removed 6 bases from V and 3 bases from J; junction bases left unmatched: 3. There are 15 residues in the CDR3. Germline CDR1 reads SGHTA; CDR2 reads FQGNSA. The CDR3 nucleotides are TGTGCCAGCAGTTCTAGCGGGGGGGTCTACAATGAGCAGTTCTTC. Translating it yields CASSSSGGVYNEQFF.

CDR3 loop: CAINKAFF. The CDR3, as DNA: TGTGCCATCAACAAAGCTTTCTTT. The chain couples TRBV10-3 to TRBJ1-1; D unclear. The CDR3 totals 8 residues. V shed 7 bases and J shed 9 bases, with 3 bases lying between them. Germline V lookup: CDR1 ENHRY, CDR2 SYGVKD.

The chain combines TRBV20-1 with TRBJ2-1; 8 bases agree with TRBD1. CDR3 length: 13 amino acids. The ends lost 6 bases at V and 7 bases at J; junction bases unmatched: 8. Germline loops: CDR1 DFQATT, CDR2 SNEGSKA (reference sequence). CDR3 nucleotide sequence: TGCAGTGCCGGACAGGGTGCTGGGAATGAGCAGTTCTTC. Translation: CSAGQGAGNEQFF.

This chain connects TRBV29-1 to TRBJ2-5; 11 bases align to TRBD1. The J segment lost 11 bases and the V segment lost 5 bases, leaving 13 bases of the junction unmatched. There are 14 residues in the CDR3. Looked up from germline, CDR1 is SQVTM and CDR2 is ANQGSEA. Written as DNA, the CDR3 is TGCAGCGTTTATCGGACAGGGGGCAACTACGAACAGTACTTC. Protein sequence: CSVYRTGGNYEQYF.

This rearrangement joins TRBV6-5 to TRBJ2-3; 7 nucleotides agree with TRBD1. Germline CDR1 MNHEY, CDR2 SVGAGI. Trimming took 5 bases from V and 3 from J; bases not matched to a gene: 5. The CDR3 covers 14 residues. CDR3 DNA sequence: TGTGCCAGCAGTACCGACAGGGATACAGATACGCAGTATTTT. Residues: CASSTDRDTDTQYF.

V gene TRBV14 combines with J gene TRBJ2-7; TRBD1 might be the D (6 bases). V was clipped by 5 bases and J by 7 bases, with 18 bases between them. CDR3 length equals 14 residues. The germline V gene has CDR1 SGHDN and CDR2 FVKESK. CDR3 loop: CASSSRGTYNEQYF. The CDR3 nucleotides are TGTGCCAGCAGCTCGAGGGGGACCTACAATGAGCAGTACTTC.

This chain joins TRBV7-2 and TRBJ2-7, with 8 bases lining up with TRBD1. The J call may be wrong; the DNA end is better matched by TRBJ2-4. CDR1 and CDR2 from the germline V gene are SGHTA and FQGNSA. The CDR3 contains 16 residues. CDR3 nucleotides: TGTGCCAGCAGCTTCCACGGACAGGGCGTGGCAAACATTCAGTACTTC. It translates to CASSFHGQGVANIQYF.

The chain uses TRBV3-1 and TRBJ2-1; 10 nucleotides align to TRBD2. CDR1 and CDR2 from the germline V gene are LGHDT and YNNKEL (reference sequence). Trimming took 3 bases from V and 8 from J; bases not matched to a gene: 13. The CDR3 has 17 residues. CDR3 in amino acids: CASSHDTQRGGHDEQFF. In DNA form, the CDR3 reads TGTGCCAGCAGCCATGATACCCAGCGGGGGGGTCACGATGAGCAGTTCTTC.

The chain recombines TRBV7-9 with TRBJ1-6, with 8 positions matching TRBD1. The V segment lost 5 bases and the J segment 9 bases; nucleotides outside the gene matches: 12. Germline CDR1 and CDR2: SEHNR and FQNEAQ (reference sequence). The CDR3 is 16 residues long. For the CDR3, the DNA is TGTGCCAGCAGCGGAATGGGACAGGCTCGAGGTTCACCCCTCCACTTT. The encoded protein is CASSGMGQARGSPLHF. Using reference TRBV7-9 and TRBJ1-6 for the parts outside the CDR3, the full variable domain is DTGVSQNPRHKITKRGQNVTFRCDPISEHNRLYWYRQTLGQGPEFLTYFQNEAQLEKSRLLSDRFSAERPKGSFSTLEIQRTEQGDSAMYLCASSGMGQARGSPLHFGNGTRLTVT.

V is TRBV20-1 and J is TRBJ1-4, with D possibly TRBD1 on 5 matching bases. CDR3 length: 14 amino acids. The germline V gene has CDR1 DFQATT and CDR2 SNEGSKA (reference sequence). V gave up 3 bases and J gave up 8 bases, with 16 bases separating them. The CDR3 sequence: CSASTRQRLEKLFF. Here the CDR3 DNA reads TGCAGTGCTAGTACAAGACAGCGACTAGAAAAACTGTTTTTT.

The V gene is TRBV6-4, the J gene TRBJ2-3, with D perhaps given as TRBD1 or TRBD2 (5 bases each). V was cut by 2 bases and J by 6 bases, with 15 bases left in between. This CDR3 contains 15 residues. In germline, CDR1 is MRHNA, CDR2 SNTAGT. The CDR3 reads CASSDEGAGLDTQYF. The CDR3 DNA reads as TGTGCCAGCAGTGACGAGGGAGCAGGGCTGGATACGCAGTATTTT.

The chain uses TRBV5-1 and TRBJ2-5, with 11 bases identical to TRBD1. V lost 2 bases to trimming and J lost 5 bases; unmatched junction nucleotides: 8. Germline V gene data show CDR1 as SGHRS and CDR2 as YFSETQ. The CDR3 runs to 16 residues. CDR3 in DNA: TGCGCCAGCAGCTTCGGAGGACAGGGGGCGTGGGAGACCCAGTACTTC. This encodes CASSFGGQGAWETQYF.